The 21 T cell receptor beta chains reported below all come from one sample, sequenced in a study of blood T cell repertoires in COVID-19. Profiled with immunoSEQ multiplex PCR; TCRdb holds only in-frame clones, not every one. Of approximately 170,000 clones in the sample, 84% were seen once. The sequenced sample was peripheral blood. The receptors derive from a woman aged 70 to 79 with COVID-19, enrolled during active disease.

The rearrangement links TRBV5-4 to TRBJ2-5; the match to TRBD1 covers 8 bases. CDR1 is SGHNT and CDR2 is YYREEE in the germline V gene (reference sequence). CDR3 length equals 15 residues. J gave up 5 bases and V 0 bases, and 6 bases lay outside the gene matches. The CDR3 here is CASSLGQGARETQYF. CDR3 DNA: TGTGCCAGCAGCTTGGGTCAGGGGGCACGGGAGACCCAGTACTTC.

The genes are TRBV28 and TRBJ1-2; D unclear. Germline V CDR1 and CDR2: MDHEN, SYDVKM. V lost 6 bases and J 4 bases, leaving 9 bases between the germline ends. The CDR3 runs to 12 residues. This CDR3 is CASSEESYGYTF. The CDR3, as DNA: TGTGCCAGCAGCGAGGAGAGCTATGGCTACACCTTC.

This clone was found once. The chain links TRBV28 to TRBJ2-1; 9 bases line up with TRBD2. Germline V CDR1 and CDR2: MDHEN, SYDVKM. The CDR3 is 16 amino acids. Trimming at V came to 6 bases and at J to 6 bases, leaving 12 bases not matched to a gene. DNA of the CDR3: TGTGCCAGCAGCCCCCCTCGCCTAGCGGGGATCAATGAGCAGTTCTTC. Its protein product is CASSPPRLAGINEQFF.

The gene calls are TRBV6-1 and TRBJ1-2; no reliable D call. V lost 1 base and J 0 bases, leaving 3 bases between the germline ends. CDR1 is MNHNS and CDR2 is SASEGT in the germline V gene. The CDR3 is 13 residues long. The CDR3, as DNA: TGTGCCAGCAGTGAAGTAGCTAACTATGGCTACACCTTC. Translated, it gives CASSEVANYGYTF.

The chain's CDR3 is CASSVLQGKTPGANVLTF. Written as DNA, the CDR3 is TGTGCCAGCAGCGTCCTTCAGGGGAAAACTCCCGGGGCCAACGTCCTGACTTTC. The chain uses TRBV9 and TRBJ2-6; possibly TRBD1 for D (6 bases). This CDR3 region has 18 residues. Germline assignment: CDR1 SGDLS and CDR2 YYNGEE. V lost 2 bases and J 4 bases, leaving 19 bases between the germline ends.

The chain has TRBV27 and TRBJ1-5; no definite D call. V shed 5 bases and J shed 5 bases, with 10 bases lying between them. The CDR3 sequence is 13 residues long. Germline CDR1 MNHEY, CDR2 SMNVEV (reference sequence). The CDR3 bases are TGTGCCAGCAGTGGGCATGGTTATCAGCCCCAGCATTTT. This codes for CASSGHGYQPQHF.

The chain recombines TRBV28 with TRBJ1-5; TRBD1 aligns across 9 bases. The CDR3 extends over 12 amino acids. V shed 3 bases, J shed 9 bases, and the junction held 0 bases outside the gene matches. CDR1 is MDHEN, CDR2 SYDVKM, per germline. The DNA of the CDR3 is TGTGCCAGCAGTTTGGGACAGGGGCCCCAGCATTTT. This translates into CASSLGQGPQHF.

The gene calls are TRBV20-1 and TRBJ2-2; maybe TRBD2 (6 bases). The CDR3 sequence is 15 residues long. With 3 bases removed from V and 4 bases from J, the gap between germline ends came to 15 bases. Germline V gene sequence: CDR1 DFQATT, CDR2 SNEGSKA (reference sequence). CDR3 protein: CSASRAGLGTGELFF. The CDR3 nucleotides are TGCAGTGCTAGTAGAGCGGGTTTGGGCACCGGGGAGCTGTTTTTT.

J is TRBJ2-2 and V is TRBV6-2 or TRBV6-3; D possibly corresponds to TRBD2 (5 bases). Trimming shortened V by 0 bases and J by 6 bases, and 14 bases separated the two germline ends. Germline CDR1 reads MNHEY; CDR2 reads SVGEGT. The CDR3 extends over 16 amino acids. CDR3 sequence reads: CASSYSPLALPGELFF. The CDR3 nucleotides read TGTGCCAGCAGTTACTCTCCTCTAGCTTTACCCGGGGAGCTGTTTTTT.

The CDR3 sequence: CASTGSLRGTEAFF. The CDR3 region has the DNA TGTGCCAGCACGGGCAGCTTAAGAGGGACTGAAGCTTTCTTT. The V gene is TRBV2, the J gene TRBJ1-1; D not resolved. Trimming removed 7 bases from V and 5 bases from J, with 17 bases in between. Germline CDR1 and CDR2: SNHLY and FYNNEI. CDR3 size: 14 residues.

The chain has TRBV2 and TRBJ2-5; D perhaps matches TRBD2 (7 bases). This CDR3 comprises 16 residues. V was pared by 5 bases and J by 1 base, with 17 bases between. CDR1 is SNHLY, CDR2 FYNNEI, per germline. CDR3 protein: CASSLGRGGTQETQYF. The CDR3 DNA reads TGTGCCAGCAGTCTGGGGAGGGGGGGCACCCAAGAGACCCAGTACTTC.

This chain links TRBV6-4 with TRBJ1-1; 8 positions match TRBD1. The J segment lost 4 bases and the V segment lost 0 bases, leaving 4 bases of the junction unmatched. Germline lookup yields CDR1 MRHNA and CDR2 SNTAGT. There are 15 residues in the CDR3. The CDR3 reads CASSDSGTGSTEAFF. CDR3 nucleotides: TGTGCCAGCAGTGACTCGGGGACAGGCTCCACTGAAGCTTTCTTT.

The chain links TRBV27 to TRBJ1-6; D is unclear. The ends were cut back, 3 bases at V and 0 bases at J, with 3 bases in the middle. Germline V CDR1 and CDR2: MNHEY, SMNVEV (reference sequence). This CDR3 is 14 amino acids long. This CDR3 is CASSFSSYNSPLHF. As DNA, the CDR3 is TGTGCCAGCAGTTTCAGCTCCTATAATTCACCCCTCCACTTT.

This clone was seen a single time. The chain recombines TRBV27 with TRBJ2-1; maybe TRBD1 (6 bases). The CDR3 loop spans 15 amino acids. Trimming took off 2 bases at V and 7 bases at J, with 15 bases between the two ends. Germline V CDR1 and CDR2: MNHEY, SMNVEV (reference sequence). This CDR3 is CASSLDRQVGNEQFF. Written as DNA, the CDR3 is TGTGCCAGCAGTTTAGATAGACAGGTCGGAAATGAGCAGTTCTTC.

The V and J genes are TRBV28 and TRBJ2-7, with a weak D call TRBD2 (6 bases). Germline CDR1 MDHEN, CDR2 SYDVKM. There are 13 residues in the CDR3. V was clipped by 4 bases and J by 5 bases, with 12 bases between them. CDR3 DNA sequence: TGTGCCAGCAGTTCCGCGGGGTTCCACGAGCAGTACGTC. As protein: CASSSAGFHEQYV.

This clone was observed a single time. The rearrangement uses TRBV19 and TRBJ1-2, with a weak D call TRBD1 (5 bases). CDR3 length: 13 amino acids. The V and J ends lost 10 bases and 0 bases respectively, with 12 bases between them. Per the germline V gene, CDR1 is LNHDA and CDR2 is SQIVND (reference sequence). This CDR3 is CATRQQTNYGYTF. The CDR3 bases are TGTGCCACTAGACAGCAGACTAACTATGGCTACACCTTC.

The genes are TRBV18 and TRBJ1-2; no reliable D call. The germline V gene encodes CDR1 KGHSH and CDR2 LQKENI. V lost 6 bases, J lost 5 bases, and 10 bases lay in between. CDR3 length: 12 amino acids. CDR3 sequence: CASSSGVYGYTF. The CDR3 DNA reads as TGTGCCAGCTCTTCCGGAGTTTATGGCTACACCTTC.

V gene TRBV6-5 combines with J gene TRBJ1-2; a possible D gene is TRBD1 (5 bases). Trimming shortened V by 5 bases and J by 7 bases, and 20 bases separated the two germline ends. This CDR3 has 15 residues. The V gene's germline CDR1 is MNHEY and CDR2 SVGAGI. The CDR3 protein is CASSPQREARGGYTF. The CDR3 DNA is TGTGCCAGCAGTCCTCAACGGGAGGCAAGGGGTGGCTACACCTTC.

The chain joins TRBV11-2 to TRBJ2-1; TRBD1 matches at 11 bases. V lost 2 bases, J lost 8 bases, and 8 bases stayed unmatched. The CDR3 extends over 16 amino acids. Germline CDR1 SGHAT, CDR2 FQNNGV. The CDR3 DNA follows: TGTGCCAGCAGCTTACTCAGGACAGGGGGCCTGGATGAGCAGTTCTTC. It translates to CASSLLRTGGLDEQFF.

The chain carries TRBV6-8 and TRBJ2-7; 10 bases fit TRBD2. The germline gives CDR1 MNHGY, CDR2 SAAAGT. The CDR3 is 15 amino acids. V gave up 6 bases and J gave up 5 bases; unmatched junction bases: 10. The CDR3 bases are TGTGCCAGCAGGACCATCCTAGCGGGAGAAGACGAGCAGTACTTC. Its protein is CASRTILAGEDEQYF.

The V call is TRBV2, the J call TRBJ1-2; no clear D gene. The CDR3 totals 13 residues. Deletions cut 5 bases from V and 4 bases from J, with 11 bases between. Germline-derived CDR1 and CDR2 are SNHLY and FYNNEI. CDR3 amino acids: CASSPDGSYGYTF. The CDR3 DNA reads as TGTGCCAGCAGTCCCGACGGGTCCTATGGCTACACCTTC.